The 5 T cell receptor beta chains in this list originate from one sample, sequenced in a study of cytomegalovirus exposure and HLA in healthy donors. With 60 Vbeta and 13 Jbeta primers, the PCR was carried out. Data came from immunoSEQ multiplex PCR; TCRdb stores just in-frame clones and leaves some out. The table includes some 180,000 clones, about 77% detected once. Specimen: PBMCs. These receptors were obtained from a female donor in good health and CMV-seronegative.

The chain combines TRBV7-9 with TRBJ2-5; D might be TRBD2 (6 bases). Trimming stripped 8 bases from V and 1 base from J, with 14 bases between. CDR3 size: 14 residues. The germline CDR1 and CDR2 sequences are SEHNR and FQNEAQ (reference sequence). This chain's CDR3 is CASLRGAGQETQYF. The CDR3 bases are TGTGCCAGCTTAAGGGGAGCGGGCCAAGAGACCCAGTACTTC.

The gene calls are TRBV10-3 and TRBJ2-1, with 9 bases aligning to TRBD2. This CDR3 is built from 19 residues. Trimming took 6 bases from V and 1 from J; bases not matched to a gene: 16. The germline V gene has CDR1 ENHRY and CDR2 SYGVKD. CDR3 coding DNA: TGTGCCATCAGAGGCGACGGGCTAGCGGGACCAGTTTCCTACAATGAGCAGTTCTTC. Translated, it gives CAIRGDGLAGPVSYNEQFF.

This clone was recorded only once. The chain links TRBV5-1 to TRBJ2-2, with D possibly matching TRBD2 (8 bases). CDR3 size: 14 residues. V lost 2 bases, J lost 11 bases, and 16 bases lay in between. The germline V gene has CDR1 SGHRS and CDR2 YFSETQ. The CDR3 sequence: CASSFGGDSVELFF. The CDR3 coding sequence is TGCGCCAGCAGCTTCGGGGGGGACAGTGTCGAGCTGTTTTTT. Looking up the rest from reference TRBV5-1 and TRBJ2-2 gives the full variable domain: KAGVTQTPRYLIKTRGQQVTLSCSPISGHRSVSWYQQTPGQGLQFLFEYFSETQRNKGNFPGRFSGRQFSNSRSEMNVSTLELGDSALYLCASSFGGDSVELFFGEGSRLTVL.

V gene TRBV6-1 combines with J gene TRBJ1-6; D remains ambiguous. Between the trimmed V and J ends, which lost 2 bases and 8 bases, there was a span of 7 bases. CDR3 length equals 13 residues. Germline V lookup: CDR1 MNHNS, CDR2 SASEGT. DNA of the CDR3: TGTGCCAGCAGTGAAAATAGAGATTCACCCCTCCACTTT. It encodes CASSENRDSPLHF.

The chain employs TRBV30 and TRBJ2-5, with D uncertain. Germline CDR1 GTSNPN, CDR2 SVGIG (reference sequence). The germline V and J ends were trimmed by 0 bases and 2 bases, with 7 bases remaining between them. The CDR3 is made up of 13 amino acids. The CDR3 loop is CAWSVIQQETQYF. CDR3 nucleotide sequence: TGTGCCTGGAGTGTAATCCAACAAGAGACCCAGTACTTC.